This T cell receptor (beta chain) was recorded in a study of cytomegalovirus exposure and HLA in healthy donors. Study-wide findings and caveats: As a later analysis revealed, the rate of TCR association differed by HLA locus, with DRB1 most and HLA-C fewest.

Amplification used 60 Vbeta primers and 13 Jbeta primers. Data came from immunoSEQ multiplex PCR; TCRdb stores just in-frame clones and leaves some out. There are some 110,000 clones in the sample, with more than 3.5% held by the top ten. This CDR3 has 15 amino acids. Germline loops: CDR1 LGHNA, CDR2 YNFKEQ. V lost 1 base to trimming and J lost 4 bases; unmatched junction nucleotides: 6. Comment on this clone: Antigen specificity is unknown.

The chain joins TRBV4-2 to TRBJ2-7, with 8 nucleotides matching TRBD2. The clonotype originates from a man between 25 and 39 years old in good health and CMV-seronegative. Sequencing input: PBMCs. CDR3 residues: CASSQVFSGEYEQYF. CDR3 bases: TGTGCCAGCAGCCAAGTATTTAGCGGGGAGTACGAGCAGTACTTC.